The next 10 T cell receptor beta chains were all read from a single sample in a study of blood T cell repertoires in COVID-19 (dated by TCRdb to the early 2020s). The receptor library was made with the immunoSEQ multiplex PCR assay. The immuneACCESS repertoire file appears here via TCRdb, limited to in-frame rearrangements. These files lack a portion of the clones; in checked studies, under half of the deficit traces to unresolved V genes, and the cause of the others is not known. The table for this sample lists 170,000 or so clones; 70% to 90% of them were counted only once. About 9.6% of the sample is held by the ten biggest clonotypes. The specimen was peripheral blood. The receptors were gathered from a man aged 50 to 60 with active or convalescent COVID-19.

This chain links TRBV18 with TRBJ1-5; TRBD1 is a possible D gene (6 bases). The length of the CDR3 is 17 residues. Germline CDR1 and CDR2: KGHSH and LQKENI. The V end lost 3 bases, the J end lost 0 bases, and 15 bases lay between the germline ends. CDR3 region: CASSPGTRTFSNQPQHF. In DNA, the CDR3 is TGTGCCAGCTCACCCGGGACACGGACTTTTAGCAATCAGCCCCAGCATTTT.

The rearrangement uses TRBV5-6 and TRBJ2-2, with a tentative D call TRBD1 (5 bases). Germline assignment: CDR1 SGHDT and CDR2 YYEEEE. This CDR3 is built from 16 residues. Between the trimmed V and J ends, which lost 4 bases and 3 bases, there was a span of 16 bases. CDR3 amino acids: CASSLFQGKDTGELFF. For the CDR3, the DNA is TGTGCCAGCAGCCTCTTTCAGGGAAAAGACACCGGGGAGCTGTTTTTT.

Only one count was recorded for this clone. The rearrangement links TRBV5-1 to TRBJ1-2; D is undetermined. CDR1 is SGHRS, CDR2 YFSETQ, per germline. The CDR3 consists of 15 residues. Trimming removed 4 bases from V and 7 bases from J, with 20 bases in between. CDR3 nucleotides: TGCGCCAGCAGCCCCTTTAGTCGGACCGAGGGTGGCTACACCTTC. It encodes CASSPFSRTEGGYTF.

This clone was seen a handful of times. The V and J genes are TRBV5-1 and TRBJ2-5; 8 bases line up with TRBD1. Germline CDR1 SGHRS, CDR2 YFSETQ. V gave up 2 bases and J gave up 2 bases; unmatched junction bases: 5. The CDR3 consists of 15 residues. CDR3 residues: CASSLGRGLQETQYF. The CDR3 coding sequence is TGCGCCAGCAGCTTAGGCAGGGGGCTTCAAGAGACCCAGTACTTC.

The V gene is TRBV24-1, the J gene TRBJ2-2; 11 bases are a match to TRBD2. The CDR3 has 16 residues. Germline loops: CDR1 KGHDR, CDR2 SFDVKD. V dropped 4 bases and J dropped 9; count of bases not matched to a gene: 9. The CDR3 region has the DNA TGTGCCACCAGTGACCCTTACGGGACTAGCGGTCGGGAGCTGTTTTTT. Its protein product is CATSDPYGTSGRELFF.

The count of this clone is one. This chain connects TRBV11-2 to TRBJ2-5; 8 bases agree with TRBD2. Germline-derived CDR1 and CDR2 are SGHAT and FQNNGV. Trimming took 5 bases from V and 5 from J; bases not matched to a gene: 1. The CDR3 covers 12 residues. The CDR3 reads CASSREGETQYF. The DNA of the CDR3 is TGTGCCAGCAGCCGGGAGGGTGAGACCCAGTACTTC.

The gene calls are TRBV5-1 and TRBJ2-3; D may be TRBD2 (5 bases). Trimming removed 0 bases from V and 4 bases from J, with 18 bases in between. The germline V gene encodes CDR1 SGHRS and CDR2 YFSETQ. The CDR3 contains 17 residues. Written as DNA, the CDR3 is TGCGCCAGCAGCTTGGTCCCTAGCTCAGTTGGGGCAGATACGCAGTATTTT. Translation gives CASSLVPSSVGADTQYF.

The V call is TRBV28, the J call TRBJ2-1; TRBD1 matches 7 bases. Germline CDR1 is MDHEN and CDR2 is SYDVKM. The CDR3 covers 15 residues. Losses at the gene ends were 4 bases for V and 6 bases for J; bases not matched to a gene: 9. CDR3 loop: CASSYRGTTSNEQFF. The CDR3 DNA follows: TGTGCCAGCAGTTACAGGGGCACGACCTCCAATGAGCAGTTCTTC.

CDR3 in amino acids: CASSLAASQGNSPLHF. CDR3 sequence (DNA): TGTGCCAGCAGCTTGGCCGCATCTCAGGGAAATTCACCCCTCCACTTT. The chain links TRBV5-6 to TRBJ1-6, with a possible D match to TRBD1 (5 bases). The CDR3 runs 16 residues. Looked up from germline, CDR1 is SGHDT and CDR2 is YYEEEE. The V gene lost 0 bases and the J gene lost 7 bases, with 14 bases spanning the gap.

The chain uses TRBV6-5 and TRBJ1-2; D might be TRBD1 (5 bases). With 8 bases removed from V and 7 bases from J, the gap between germline ends came to 17 bases. The CDR3 loop spans 13 amino acids. Germline CDR1 is MNHEY and CDR2 is SVGAGI. Here the CDR3 DNA reads TGTGCCAGCGGGACCCGGCGGGAGGGTGGCTACACCTTC. This gives the protein CASGTRREGGYTF.